The rows below give T cell receptor beta chains drawn from one sample of a study of shared clonotypes between healthy human individuals. Assay: immunoSEQ multiplex PCR; the TCRdb copy retains only in-frame clones and omits some. The table shows 2 million to 2.5 million clones, with approximately 96% occurring only once. Specimen: naive CD4+ T cells sorted from blood. Receptors originate from a young man in good health. The CDR3 runs from the conserved cysteine through the conserved F or W. Fields, in order: V gene, CDR3 protein.

TRBV7-2	CASSYGQGSGNTIYF
TRBV28	CASSSRNTQYF
TRBV18	CASSPAVPSSYNEQFF
TRBV6-4	CASSANQGQWSSPLHF
TRBV30	CAWSVRRPNSPLHF
TRBV28	CASTRGDRGNEKLFF
TRBV30	CAWSGLQLHQPQHF
TRBV28	CASSEAGTGAYSNQPQHF
TRBV28	CASSGVTHTDTQYF
TRBV6-6	CASSGQGVQETQYF
TRBV20-1	CSASMNTEAFF
TRBV6-5	CASSSGGFTDTQYF
TRBV5-1	CASSPEDLTGNTIYF
TRBV18	CASSLRQNYNEQFF
TRBV27	CASSLRGSGDWTGELFF
TRBV6-5	CASSSGSYNEQFF
TRBV7-2	CASSLARTSGSDRYF
TRBV19	CASSIQGTGGPEAFF
TRBV5-1	CASSGQGGANEQFF
TRBV6-1	CASSEPPGTGLREQYF
TRBV5-8	CASSLEWTGPSSYNSPLHF
TRBV7-9	CASSRDRERNTEAFF
TRBV5-1	CASSLVGTSLEQFF
TRBV5-1	CASSLEGTPLHF
TRBV18	CASSPPGEGKGSYNEQFF
TRBV30	CAWSVPQGYNSPLHF
TRBV13	CASSLGSGVGRETQYF
TRBV28	CASSTRAGGKGEKLFF
TRBV7-2	CASSLEFLQPQHF
TRBV5-4	CASRLTSGGANEQFF
TRBV28	CASSLLDQPQHF
TRBV6-1	CASSEGAGGLSTGELFF
TRBV5-1	CASSRGDLERETQYF
TRBV28	CASRWDNEKLFF
TRBV7-6	CASSRPAGVGNEQFF
TRBV5-1	CASSLAGTVTYEQYF
TRBV10-2	CASSVVPGAEAFF
TRBV7-2	CASSRGTGNYGYTF
TRBV23-1	CASSQTAQETQYF
TRBV5-1	CASSLGYSQGNEQYF
TRBV2	CASRQGHRFKNQPQHF
TRBV5-1	CASSSQTSGGYNEQFF
TRBV29-1	CSAGRSGRNEQFF
TRBV18	CASSPQPLAVETQYF
TRBV9	CASSVVALGDTQYF
TRBV10-3	CAISEAGKNEKLFF
TRBV4-3	CASSQGPFSYNEQFF
TRBV7-3	CASSPPGLAGGTNEQFF
TRBV6-6	CASSYSSYEQYF
TRBV28	CASRSIGHSYEQYF
TRBV14	CASSQEEVNTEAFF
TRBV28	CASSLLGPPTNEKLFF
TRBV28	CASSGQESFGDGYTF